The 2 T cell receptor beta chains given below trace back to one sample, sequenced in a study of cytomegalovirus exposure and HLA in healthy donors (dated 2017 in TCRdb). The library was generated by the immunoSEQ multiplex PCR assay. For the multiplex PCR, a mixture combining 60 forward primers for TCR Vbeta segments and 13 reverse primers for TCR Jbeta segments was used. As stored in TCRdb, this immuneACCESS dataset retains in-frame rearrangements with V and J assigned. A fraction of the clones does not appear; measured against another copy, unresolved V genes explain less than half of the discrepancy, and the remainder lacks a known reason. Within this sample are roughly 200,000 clones, with 87% of them counted one time only. The ten largest clones add up to 1.1% of the sample. The sequencing sample was made of PBMCs. The receptor set was obtained from a boy aged 2-15 years in good health and CMV-seronegative.

The rearrangement links TRBV30 to TRBJ2-5; TRBD1 is a possible D gene (6 bases). Trimming took 2 bases from V and 2 from J, leaving 9 bases between them. CDR3 length: 13 residues. Germline V gene sequence: CDR1 GTSNPN, CDR2 SVGIG (reference sequence). The CDR3 nucleotides are TGTGCCTGGAGTCTTGGACAGCAAGAGACCCAGTACTTC. It codes for CAWSLGQQETQYF.

The chain employs TRBV7-9 and TRBJ2-5, with TRBD1 matching over 9 bases. Looked up from germline, CDR1 is SEHNR and CDR2 is FQNEAQ (reference sequence). The CDR3 length is 16 residues. The V segment lost 4 bases and the J segment 3 bases; nucleotides outside the gene matches: 9. CDR3 nucleotide sequence: TGTGCCAGCAGCTACAATCCGGGACAGGGAGAAGAGACCCAGTACTTC. This codes for CASSYNPGQGEETQYF. The full variable domain, rest sourced from reference TRBV7-9 and TRBJ2-5, is DTGVSQNPRHKITKRGQNVTFRCDPISEHNRLYWYRQTLGQGPEFLTYFQNEAQLEKSRLLSDRFSAERPKGSFSTLEIQRTEQGDSAMYLCASSYNPGQGEETQYFGPGTRLLVL.